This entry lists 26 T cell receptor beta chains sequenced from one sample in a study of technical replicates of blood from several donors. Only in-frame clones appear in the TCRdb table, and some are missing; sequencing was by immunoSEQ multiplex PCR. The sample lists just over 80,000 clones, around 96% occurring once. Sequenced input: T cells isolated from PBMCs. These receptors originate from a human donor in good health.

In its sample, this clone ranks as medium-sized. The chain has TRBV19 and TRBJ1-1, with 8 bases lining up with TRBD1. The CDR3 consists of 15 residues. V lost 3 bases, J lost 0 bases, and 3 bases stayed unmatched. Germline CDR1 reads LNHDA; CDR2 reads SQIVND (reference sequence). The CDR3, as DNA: TGTGCCAGTAGTATGGGGGACAGGATGAACACTGAAGCTTTCTTT. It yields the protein CASSMGDRMNTEAFF.

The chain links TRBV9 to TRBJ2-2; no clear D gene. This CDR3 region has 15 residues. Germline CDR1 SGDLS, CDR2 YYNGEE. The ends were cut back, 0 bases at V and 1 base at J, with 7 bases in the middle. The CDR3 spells CASSVGEVNTGELFF. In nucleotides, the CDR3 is TGTGCCAGCAGCGTAGGAGAGGTGAACACCGGGGAGCTGTTTTTT.

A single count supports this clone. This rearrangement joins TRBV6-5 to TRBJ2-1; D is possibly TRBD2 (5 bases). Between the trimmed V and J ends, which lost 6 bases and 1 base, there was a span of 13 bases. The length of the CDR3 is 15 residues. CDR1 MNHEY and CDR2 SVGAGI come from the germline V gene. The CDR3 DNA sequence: TGTGCCAGCAGACTCCTGGGAGCTTCCTACAATGAGCAGTTCTTC. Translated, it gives CASRLLGASYNEQFF.

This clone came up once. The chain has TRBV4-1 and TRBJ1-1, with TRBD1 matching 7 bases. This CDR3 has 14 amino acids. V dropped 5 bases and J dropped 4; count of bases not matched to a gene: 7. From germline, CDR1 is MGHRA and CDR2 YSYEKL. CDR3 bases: TGCGCCAGCAGCTTACAGGGGATGGGCACTGAAGCTTTCTTT. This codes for CASSLQGMGTEAFF.

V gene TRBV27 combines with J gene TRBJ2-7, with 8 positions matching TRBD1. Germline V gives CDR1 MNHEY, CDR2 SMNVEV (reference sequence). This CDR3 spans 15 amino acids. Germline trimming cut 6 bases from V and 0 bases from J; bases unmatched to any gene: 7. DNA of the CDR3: TGTGCCAGCAGGACCGGGACAGGTCCCTCCTACGAGCAGTACTTC. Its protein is CASRTGTGPSYEQYF.

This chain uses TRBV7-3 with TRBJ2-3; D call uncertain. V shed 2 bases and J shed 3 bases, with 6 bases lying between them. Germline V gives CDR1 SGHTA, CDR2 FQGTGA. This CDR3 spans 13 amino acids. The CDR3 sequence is CASSLGTTDTQYF. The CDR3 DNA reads TGTGCCAGCAGCTTAGGTACAACAGATACGCAGTATTTT. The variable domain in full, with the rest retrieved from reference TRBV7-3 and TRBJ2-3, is GAGVSQTPSNKVTEKGKYVELRCDPISGHTALYWYRQSLGQGPEFLIYFQGTGAADDSGLPNDRFFAVRPEGSVSTLKIQRTERGDSAVYLCASSLGTTDTQYFGPGTRLTVL.

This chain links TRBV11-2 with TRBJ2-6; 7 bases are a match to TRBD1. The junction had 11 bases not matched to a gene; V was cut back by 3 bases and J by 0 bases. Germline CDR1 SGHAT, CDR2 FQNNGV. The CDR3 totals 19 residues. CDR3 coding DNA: TGTGCCAGCAGCTTTGTTTTTGGGACAGTTAACTCTGGGGCCAACGTCCTGACTTTC. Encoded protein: CASSFVFGTVNSGANVLTF. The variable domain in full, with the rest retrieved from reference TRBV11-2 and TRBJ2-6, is EAGVAQSPRYKIIEKRQSVAFWCNPISGHATLYWYQQILGQGPKLLIQFQNNGVVDDSQLPKDRFSAERLKGVDSTLKIQPAKLEDSAVYLCASSFVFGTVNSGANVLTFGAGSRLTVL.

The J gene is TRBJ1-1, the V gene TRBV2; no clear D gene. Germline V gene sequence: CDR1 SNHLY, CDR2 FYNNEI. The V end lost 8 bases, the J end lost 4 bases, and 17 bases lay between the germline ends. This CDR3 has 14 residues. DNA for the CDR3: TGTGCCAGCCTTAAGCGAGAGGCCGGCACTGAAGCTTTCTTT. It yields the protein CASLKREAGTEAFF. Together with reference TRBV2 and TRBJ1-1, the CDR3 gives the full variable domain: EPEVTQTPSHQVTQMGQEVILRCVPISNHLYFYWYRQILGQKVEFLVSFYNNEISEKSEIFDDQFSVERPDGSNFTLKIRSTKLEDSAMYFCASLKREAGTEAFFGQGTRLTVV.

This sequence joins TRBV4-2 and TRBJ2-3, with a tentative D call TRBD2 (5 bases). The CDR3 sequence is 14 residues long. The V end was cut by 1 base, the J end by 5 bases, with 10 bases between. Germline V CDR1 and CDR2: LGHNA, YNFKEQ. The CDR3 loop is CASSQASREDTQYF. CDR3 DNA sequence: TGTGCCAGCAGCCAAGCTAGCAGAGAAGATACGCAGTATTTT.

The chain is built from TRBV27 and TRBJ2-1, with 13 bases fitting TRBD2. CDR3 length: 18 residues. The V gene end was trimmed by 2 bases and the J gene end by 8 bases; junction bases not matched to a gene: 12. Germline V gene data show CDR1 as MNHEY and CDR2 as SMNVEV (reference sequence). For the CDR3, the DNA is TGTGCCAGCAGTTTAGGCCCCATCCGACTAGCGGGAGGCTATGAGCAGTTCTTC. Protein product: CASSLGPIRLAGGYEQFF.

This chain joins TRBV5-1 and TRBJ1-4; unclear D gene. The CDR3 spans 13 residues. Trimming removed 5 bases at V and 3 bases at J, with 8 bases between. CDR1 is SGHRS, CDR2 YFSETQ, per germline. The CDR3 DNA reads TGCGCCAGCAGGACTGACCCTAATGAAAAACTGTTTTTT. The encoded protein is CASRTDPNEKLFF.

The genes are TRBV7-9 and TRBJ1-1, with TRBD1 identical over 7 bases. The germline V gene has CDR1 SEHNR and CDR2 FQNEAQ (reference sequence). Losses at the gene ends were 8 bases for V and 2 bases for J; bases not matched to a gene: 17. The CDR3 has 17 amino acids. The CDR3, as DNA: TGTGCCAGCGTAAAGACCAAAAGGGGACAGCTTAACACTGAAGCTTTCTTT. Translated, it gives CASVKTKRGQLNTEAFF.

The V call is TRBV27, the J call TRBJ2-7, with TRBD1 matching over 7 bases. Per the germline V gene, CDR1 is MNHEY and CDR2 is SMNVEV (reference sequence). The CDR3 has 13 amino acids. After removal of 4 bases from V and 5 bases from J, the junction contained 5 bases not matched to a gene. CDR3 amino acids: CASSWTGRNEQYF. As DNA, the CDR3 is TGTGCCAGCAGTTGGACAGGTCGCAACGAGCAGTACTTC.

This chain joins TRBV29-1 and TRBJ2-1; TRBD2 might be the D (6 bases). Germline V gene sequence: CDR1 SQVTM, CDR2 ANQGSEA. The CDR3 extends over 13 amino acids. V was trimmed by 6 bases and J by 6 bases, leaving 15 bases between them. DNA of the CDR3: TGCAGCGTAGAGGGACTCCCTGGCAATGAGCAGTTCTTC. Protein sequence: CSVEGLPGNEQFF.

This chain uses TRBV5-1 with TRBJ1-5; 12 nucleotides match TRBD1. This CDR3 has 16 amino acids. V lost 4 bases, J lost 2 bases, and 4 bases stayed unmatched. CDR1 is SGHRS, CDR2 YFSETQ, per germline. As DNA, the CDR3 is TGCGCCAGCAGCCCGGGGACAGGGGGCGGCAATCAGCCCCAGCATTTT. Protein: CASSPGTGGGNQPQHF.

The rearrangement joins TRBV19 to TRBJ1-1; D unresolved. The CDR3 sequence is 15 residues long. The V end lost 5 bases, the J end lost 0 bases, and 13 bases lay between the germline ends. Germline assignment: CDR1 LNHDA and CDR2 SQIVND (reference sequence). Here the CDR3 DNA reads TGTGCCAGTAGTTGGAGAAGGCAAATGAACACTGAAGCTTTCTTT. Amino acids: CASSWRRQMNTEAFF.

The CDR3 reads CASRGQGRAQPQHF. The CDR3 bases are TGTGCCAGCAGGGGACAGGGTAGGGCTCAGCCCCAGCATTTT. V and J are TRBV6-1 and TRBJ1-5; 9 nucleotides align to TRBD1. V shed 6 bases, J shed 6 bases, and the junction held 6 bases outside the gene matches. Germline V gene sequence: CDR1 MNHNS, CDR2 SASEGT. The CDR3 length is 14 residues.

CDR3 sequence: CASSLAGFYEQYF. CDR3 in DNA: TGTGCCAGCAGCTTGGCCGGGTTCTACGAGCAGTACTTC. The chain employs TRBV5-4 and TRBJ2-7; no definite D call. Germline assignment: CDR1 SGHNT and CDR2 YYREEE (reference sequence). Trimming left V 0 bases short and J 3 bases short, with 7 bases between. This CDR3 region has 13 residues.

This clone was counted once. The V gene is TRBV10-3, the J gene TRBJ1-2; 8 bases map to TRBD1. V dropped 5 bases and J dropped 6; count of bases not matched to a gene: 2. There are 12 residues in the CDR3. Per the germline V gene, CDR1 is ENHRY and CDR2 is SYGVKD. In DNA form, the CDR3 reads TGTGCCATCAGTCAGGGGGCGGATGGCTACACCTTC. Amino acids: CAISQGADGYTF.

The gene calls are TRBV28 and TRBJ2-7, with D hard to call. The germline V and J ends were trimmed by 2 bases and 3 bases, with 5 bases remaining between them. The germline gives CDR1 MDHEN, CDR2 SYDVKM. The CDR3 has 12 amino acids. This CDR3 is CASSLTYYEQYF. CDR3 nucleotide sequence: TGTGCCAGCAGTTTAACATACTACGAGCAGTACTTC.

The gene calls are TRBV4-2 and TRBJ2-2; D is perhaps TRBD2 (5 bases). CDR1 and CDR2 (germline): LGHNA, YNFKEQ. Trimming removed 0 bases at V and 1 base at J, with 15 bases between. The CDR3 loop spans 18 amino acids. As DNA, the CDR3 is TGTGCCAGCAGCCAAGATCCGCTAGCTGTCGAGAACACCGGGGAGCTGTTTTTT. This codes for CASSQDPLAVENTGELFF.

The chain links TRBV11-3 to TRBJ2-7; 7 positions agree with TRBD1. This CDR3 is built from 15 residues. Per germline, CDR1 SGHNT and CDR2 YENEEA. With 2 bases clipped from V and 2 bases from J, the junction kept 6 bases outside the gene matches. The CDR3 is CASSLNSDRPYEQYF. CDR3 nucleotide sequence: TGTGCCAGCAGCTTAAATTCGGACAGGCCCTACGAGCAGTACTTC.

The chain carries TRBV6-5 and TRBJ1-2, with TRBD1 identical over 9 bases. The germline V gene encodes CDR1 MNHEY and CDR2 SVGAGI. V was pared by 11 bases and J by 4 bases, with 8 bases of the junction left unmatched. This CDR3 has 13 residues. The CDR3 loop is CAALGQGGYGYTF. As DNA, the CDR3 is TGTGCCGCCCTGGGACAGGGCGGCTATGGCTACACCTTC.

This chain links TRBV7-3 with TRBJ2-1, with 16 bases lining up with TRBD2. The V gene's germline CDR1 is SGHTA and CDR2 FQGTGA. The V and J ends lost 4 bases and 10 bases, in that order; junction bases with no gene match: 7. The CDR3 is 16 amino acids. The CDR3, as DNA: TGTGCCAGCAGCTCTACAGGGACTAGCGGGAGGGGAGAGCAGTTCTTC. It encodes CASSSTGTSGRGEQFF. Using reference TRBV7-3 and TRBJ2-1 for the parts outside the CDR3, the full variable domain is GAGVSQTPSNKVTEKGKYVELRCDPISGHTALYWYRQSLGQGPEFLIYFQGTGAADDSGLPNDRFFAVRPEGSVSTLKIQRTERGDSAVYLCASSSTGTSGRGEQFFGPGTRLTVL.

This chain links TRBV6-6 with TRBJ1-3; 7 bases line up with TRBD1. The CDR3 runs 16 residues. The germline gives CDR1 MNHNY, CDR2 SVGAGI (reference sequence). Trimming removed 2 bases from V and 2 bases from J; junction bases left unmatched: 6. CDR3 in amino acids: CASSYHTGATGNTIYF. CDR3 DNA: TGTGCCAGCAGTTACCACACAGGGGCAACTGGAAACACCATATATTTT.

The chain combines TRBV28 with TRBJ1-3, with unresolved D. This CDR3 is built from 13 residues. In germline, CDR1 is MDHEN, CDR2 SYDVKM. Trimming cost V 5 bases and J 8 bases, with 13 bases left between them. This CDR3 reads CASSPKTGYTIYF. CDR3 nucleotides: TGTGCCAGCAGTCCCAAGACGGGATACACCATATATTTT. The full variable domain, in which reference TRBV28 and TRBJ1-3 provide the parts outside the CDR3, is DVKVTQSSRYLVKRTGEKVFLECVQDMDHENMFWYRQDPGLGLRLIYFSYDVKMKEKGDIPEGYSVSREKKERFSLILESASTNQTSMYLCASSPKTGYTIYFGEGSWLTVV.